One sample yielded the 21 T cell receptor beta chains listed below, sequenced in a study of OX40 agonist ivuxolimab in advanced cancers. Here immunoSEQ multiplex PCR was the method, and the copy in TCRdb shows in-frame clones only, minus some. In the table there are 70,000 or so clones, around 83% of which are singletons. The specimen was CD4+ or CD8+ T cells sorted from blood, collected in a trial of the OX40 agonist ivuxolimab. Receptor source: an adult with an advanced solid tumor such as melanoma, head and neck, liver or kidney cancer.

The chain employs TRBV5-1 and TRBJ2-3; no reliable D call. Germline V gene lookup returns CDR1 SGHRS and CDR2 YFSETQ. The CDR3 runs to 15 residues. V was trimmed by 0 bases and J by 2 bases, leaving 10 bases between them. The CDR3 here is CASSLGSLNTDTQYF. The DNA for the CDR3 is TGCGCCAGCAGCTTGGGGAGCTTAAACACAGATACGCAGTATTTT.

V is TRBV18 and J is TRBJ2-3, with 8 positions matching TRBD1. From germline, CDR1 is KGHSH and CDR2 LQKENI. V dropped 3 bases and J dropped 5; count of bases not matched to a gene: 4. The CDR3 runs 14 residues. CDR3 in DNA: TGTGCCAGCTCACCGGGACAGGAGAAAGATACGCAGTATTTT. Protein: CASSPGQEKDTQYF.

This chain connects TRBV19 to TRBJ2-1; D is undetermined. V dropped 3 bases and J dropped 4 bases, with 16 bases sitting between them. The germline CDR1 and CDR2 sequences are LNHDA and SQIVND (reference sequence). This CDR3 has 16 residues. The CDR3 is CASSIDTTEPYNEQFF. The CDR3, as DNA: TGTGCCAGTAGTATTGACACAACCGAGCCATACAATGAGCAGTTCTTC.

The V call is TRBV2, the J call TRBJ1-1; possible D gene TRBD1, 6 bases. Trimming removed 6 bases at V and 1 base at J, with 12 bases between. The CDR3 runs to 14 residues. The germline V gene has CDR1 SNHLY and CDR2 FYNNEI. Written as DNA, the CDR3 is TGTGCCAGCAGCCAACAGGGTGGGAACACTGAAGCTTTCTTT. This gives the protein CASSQQGGNTEAFF. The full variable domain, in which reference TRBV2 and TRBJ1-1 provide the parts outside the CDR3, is EPEVTQTPSHQVTQMGQEVILRCVPISNHLYFYWYRQILGQKVEFLVSFYNNEISEKSEIFDDQFSVERPDGSNFTLKIRSTKLEDSAMYFCASSQQGGNTEAFFGQGTRLTVV.

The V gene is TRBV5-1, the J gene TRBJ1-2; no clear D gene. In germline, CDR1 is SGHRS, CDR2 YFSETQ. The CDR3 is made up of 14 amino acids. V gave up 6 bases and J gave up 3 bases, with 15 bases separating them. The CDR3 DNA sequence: TGCGCCAGCAAGATTATGGAGCGGGACTATGGCTACACCTTC. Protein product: CASKIMERDYGYTF.

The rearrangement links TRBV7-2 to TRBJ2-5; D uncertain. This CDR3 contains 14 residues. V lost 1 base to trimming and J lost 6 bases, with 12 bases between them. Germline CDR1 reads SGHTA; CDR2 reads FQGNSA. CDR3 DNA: TGTGCCAGCAGCTTAGATAAAGGTTTACAGACCCAGTACTTC. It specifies CASSLDKGLQTQYF.

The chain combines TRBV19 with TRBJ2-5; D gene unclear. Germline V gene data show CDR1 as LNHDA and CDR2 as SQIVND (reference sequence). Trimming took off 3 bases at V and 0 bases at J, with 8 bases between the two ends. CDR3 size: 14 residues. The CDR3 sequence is CASSIVAHQETQYF. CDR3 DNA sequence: TGTGCCAGTAGTATTGTCGCGCACCAAGAGACCCAGTACTTC.

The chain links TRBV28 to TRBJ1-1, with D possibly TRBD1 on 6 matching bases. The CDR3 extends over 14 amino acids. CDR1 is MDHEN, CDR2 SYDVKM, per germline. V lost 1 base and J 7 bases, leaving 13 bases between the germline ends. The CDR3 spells CASSLFSGAGEAFF. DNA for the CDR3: TGTGCCAGCAGTTTATTTTCGGGGGCCGGTGAAGCTTTCTTT.

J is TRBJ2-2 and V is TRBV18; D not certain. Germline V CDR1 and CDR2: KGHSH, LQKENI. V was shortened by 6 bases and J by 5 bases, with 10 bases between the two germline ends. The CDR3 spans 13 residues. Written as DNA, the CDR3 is TGTGCCAGCTCCCCGGATCCTACCGGGGAGCTGTTTTTT. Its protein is CASSPDPTGELFF.

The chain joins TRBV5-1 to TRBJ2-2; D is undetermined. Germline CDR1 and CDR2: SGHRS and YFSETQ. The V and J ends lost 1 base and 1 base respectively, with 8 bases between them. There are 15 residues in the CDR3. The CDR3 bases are TGCGCCAGCAGCTTGCATTACGGGAACACCGGGGAGCTGTTTTTT. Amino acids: CASSLHYGNTGELFF. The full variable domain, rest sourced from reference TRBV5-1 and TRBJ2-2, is KAGVTQTPRYLIKTRGQQVTLSCSPISGHRSVSWYQQTPGQGLQFLFEYFSETQRNKGNFPGRFSGRQFSNSRSEMNVSTLELGDSALYLCASSLHYGNTGELFFGEGSRLTVL.

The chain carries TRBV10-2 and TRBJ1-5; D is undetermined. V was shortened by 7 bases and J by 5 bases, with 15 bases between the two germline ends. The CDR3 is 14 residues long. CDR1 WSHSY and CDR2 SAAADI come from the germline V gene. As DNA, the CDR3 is TGCGCCAGCAATGATGCGGGAGGGTATCAGCCCCAGCATTTT. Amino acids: CASNDAGGYQPQHF.

Here the CDR3 reads CASSRLGTGEKLFF. In DNA, the CDR3 is TGCGCCAGCAGCCGCTTGGGGACGGGGGAAAAACTGTTTTTT. V and J are TRBV4-3 and TRBJ1-4; D is possibly TRBD1 (5 bases). The V gene's germline CDR1 is LGHNA and CDR2 YSLEER. The CDR3 loop spans 14 amino acids. The germline V and J ends were trimmed by 4 bases and 8 bases, with 14 bases remaining between them.

The CDR3 protein is CASSLAYSTDTQYF. As DNA, the CDR3 is TGTGCCAGCAGTTTGGCCTATAGCACAGATACGCAGTATTTT. The chain carries TRBV27 and TRBJ2-3; D remains ambiguous. The germline V and J ends were trimmed by 3 bases and 0 bases, with 7 bases remaining between them. The CDR3 consists of 14 residues. The V gene's germline CDR1 is MNHEY and CDR2 SMNVEV (reference sequence).

CDR3 amino acids: CASSQQGMDNEQFF. The CDR3 bases are TGTGCCAGCAGTCAACAGGGAATGGACAATGAGCAGTTCTTC. The V call is TRBV6-5, the J call TRBJ2-1; tentatively, D is TRBD1 (6 bases). Per germline, CDR1 MNHEY and CDR2 SVGAGI. CDR3 length: 14 amino acids. The ends were cut back, 5 bases at V and 5 bases at J, with 13 bases in the middle.

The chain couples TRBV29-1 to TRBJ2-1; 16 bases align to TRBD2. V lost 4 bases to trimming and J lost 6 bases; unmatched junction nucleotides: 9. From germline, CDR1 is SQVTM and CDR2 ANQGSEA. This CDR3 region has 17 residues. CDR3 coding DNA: TGCAGCGTTGTCGGGACTAGCGGGGGGGCCAGGGGCAATGAGCAGTTCTTC. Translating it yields CSVVGTSGGARGNEQFF.

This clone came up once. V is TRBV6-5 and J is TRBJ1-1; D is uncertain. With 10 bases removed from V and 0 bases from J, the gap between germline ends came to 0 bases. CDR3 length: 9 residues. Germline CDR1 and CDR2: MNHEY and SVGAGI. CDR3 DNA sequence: TGTGCCATGAACACTGAAGCTTTCTTT. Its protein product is CAMNTEAFF.

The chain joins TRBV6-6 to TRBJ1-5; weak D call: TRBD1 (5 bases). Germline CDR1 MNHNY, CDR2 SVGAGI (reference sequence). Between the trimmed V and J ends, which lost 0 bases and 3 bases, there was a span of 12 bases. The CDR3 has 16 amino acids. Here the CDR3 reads CASSYSQGGFNQPQHF. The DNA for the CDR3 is TGTGCCAGCAGTTACTCGCAGGGAGGGTTCAATCAGCCCCAGCATTTT.

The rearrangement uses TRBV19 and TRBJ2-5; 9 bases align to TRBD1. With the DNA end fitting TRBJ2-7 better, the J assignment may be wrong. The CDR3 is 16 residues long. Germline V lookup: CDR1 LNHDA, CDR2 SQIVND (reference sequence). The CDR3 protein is CASSMGTGTGSPEQYF. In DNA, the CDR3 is TGTGCCAGTAGTATGGGTACCGGGACAGGGTCCCCCGAGCAGTACTTC.

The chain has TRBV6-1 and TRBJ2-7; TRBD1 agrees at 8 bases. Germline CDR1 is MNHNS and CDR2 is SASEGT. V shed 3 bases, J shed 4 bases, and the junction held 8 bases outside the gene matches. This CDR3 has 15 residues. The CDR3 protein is CASSEQDRELYEQYF. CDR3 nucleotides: TGTGCCAGCAGTGAGCAGGACAGGGAACTATACGAGCAGTACTTC.

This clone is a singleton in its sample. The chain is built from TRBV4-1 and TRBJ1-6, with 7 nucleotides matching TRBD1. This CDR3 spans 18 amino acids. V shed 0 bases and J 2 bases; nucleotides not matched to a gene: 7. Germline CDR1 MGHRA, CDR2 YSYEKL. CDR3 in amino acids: CASSQESQGVTYNSPLHF. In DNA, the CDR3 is TGCGCCAGCAGCCAAGAATCCCAGGGGGTAACCTATAATTCACCCCTCCACTTT.

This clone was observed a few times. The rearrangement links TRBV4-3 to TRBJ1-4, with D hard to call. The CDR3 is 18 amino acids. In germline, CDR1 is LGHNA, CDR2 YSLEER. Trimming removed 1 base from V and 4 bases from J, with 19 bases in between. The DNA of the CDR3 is TGCGCCAGCAGCCAAGCTGGCACCGCCCTGGCTGGTAATGAAAAACTGTTTTTT. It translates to CASSQAGTALAGNEKLFF.